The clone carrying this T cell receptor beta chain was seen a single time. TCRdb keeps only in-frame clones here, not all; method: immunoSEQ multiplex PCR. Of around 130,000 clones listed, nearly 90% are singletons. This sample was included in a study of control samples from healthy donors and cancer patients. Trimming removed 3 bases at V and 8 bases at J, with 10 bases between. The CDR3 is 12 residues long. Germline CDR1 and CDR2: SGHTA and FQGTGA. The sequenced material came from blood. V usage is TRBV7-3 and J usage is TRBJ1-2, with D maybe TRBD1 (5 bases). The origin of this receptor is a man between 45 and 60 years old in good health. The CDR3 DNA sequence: TGTGCCAGCAGCTTTGGGGGTGAGGGCTACACCTTC. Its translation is CASSFGGEGYTF.